These T cell receptor beta chains were read from a single sample in a study of cytomegalovirus exposure and HLA in healthy donors. The table came from immunoSEQ multiplex PCR; TCRdb's copy has only in-frame clones and leaves some out. The sample has tens of thousands of clones, 82% seen once. Material for sequencing was PBMCs. The receptors come from a man in his forties or fifties in good health and CMV-seronegative. Both conserved end residues are trimmed from each CDR3. Expanded clones get a size class; other rows say once, few or many, or leave the size out.

TRBV18	.	TRBJ2-7	ASSPTGTGAAEQY
TRBV6-6	.	TRBJ1-1	ASKMTAGRTEAF
TRBV7-9	.	TRBJ2-7	ASSPLADRGPGEQY
TRBV6-5	.	TRBJ2-1	ASRTRGGPDEQF
TRBV5-1	.	TRBJ2-5	ASSTGLAGGRETQY
TRBV7-9	.	TRBJ2-7	ASRRGGQVYEQY
TRBV7-7	.	TRBJ2-5	ASSLGVGAETQY
TRBV28	.	TRBJ2-7	ASSRQGGYEQY
TRBV7-8	.	TRBJ1-4	ASSLTGTTPVSLNEKLF
TRBV6-5	.	TRBJ1-1	ASSYSFQGNTEAF
TRBV5-1	.	TRBJ1-1	ASSLEWTEEAF
TRBV6-5	few	TRBJ1-1	ASSDRDLMNTEAF